Listed below are T cell receptor beta chains from one sample, sequenced in a study of T cells in localized non-small cell lung cancer. Data came from immunoSEQ multiplex PCR; TCRdb stores just in-frame clones and leaves some out. The top ten clones hold roughly 5% of a sample with roughly 8,000 clones, just over 90% of them seen once. This specimen was peripheral blood mononuclear cells, taken before any cancer treatment. Receptor source: a male donor older than 55 with stage II lung adenocarcinoma. The CDR3 runs from the conserved cysteine through the conserved F or W. Fields, in order: clone size, D gene, J gene, V gene, CDR3 protein, CDR3 DNA. D genes are given only for firm matches. Only part of the rows carry a size: once, few, many, or a class if the clone is expanded.

>.|.|TRBJ1-1|TRBV14
CASSPFGGGTEAFF
TGTGCCAGCAGCCCCTTTGGAGGAGGCACTGAAGCTTTCTTT
>once|.|TRBJ1-5|TRBV30
CAWSVSGNQPQHF
TGTGCCTGGAGTGTCAGCGGCAATCAGCCCCAGCATTTT
>.|.|TRBJ1-3|TRBV7-6
CASSPLSVSGNTIYF
TGTGCCAGCAGCCCGTTGAGTGTCTCTGGAAACACCATATATTTT
>few|.|TRBJ2-5|TRBV7-2
CASSSRFGQETQYF
TGTGCCAGCAGCTCGAGGTTCGGCCAAGAGACCCAGTACTTC
>.|.|TRBJ2-7|TRBV5-1
CASSLGDSLVSEQYF
TGCGCCAGCAGCTTGGGGGACTCCTTAGTCAGCGAGCAGTACTTC
>.|.|TRBJ2-6|TRBV25-1
CASSELGESGANVLTF
TGTGCCAGCAGTGAATTAGGGGAGTCTGGGGCCAACGTCCTGACTTTC
>once|.|TRBJ2-5|TRBV6-5
CASSGSSGETQYF
TGTGCCAGCAGCGGGTCCTCCGGTGAGACCCAGTACTTC
>.|.|TRBJ1-5|TRBV6-4
CASNPTASNQPQHF
TGTGCCAGCAACCCGACAGCTAGCAATCAGCCCCAGCATTTT
>.|.|TRBJ2-6|TRBV18
CASSPGRESSGANVLTF
TGTGCCAGCTCACCGGGCAGGGAATCTTCTGGGGCCAACGTCCTGACTTTC
>.|TRBD2|TRBJ2-2|TRBV28
CASSLPGGSTGELFF
TGTGCCAGCAGTTTACCGGGGGGGAGCACCGGGGAGCTGTTTTTT
>.|.|TRBJ1-4|TRBV19
CASSQGREKLFF
TGTGCCAGTAGCCAGGGTAGGGAAAAACTGTTTTTT
>.|TRBD1|TRBJ2-5|TRBV7-8
CASSLRDRGYVTQYF
TGTGCCAGCAGCTTACGGGACAGGGGATATGTGACCCAGTACTTC
>once|.|TRBJ1-2|TRBV7-2
CASSLVDRSYGYTF
TGTGCCAGCAGCTTGGTAGACAGGAGCTATGGCTACACCTTC
>.|.|TRBJ1-1|TRBV18
CASSPGGRTEAFF
TGTGCCAGCTCACCAGGGGGCCGCACTGAAGCTTTCTTT
>.|.|TRBJ1-2|TRBV18
CASSQTGTTANYGYTF
TGTGCCAGCTCCCAAACAGGCACGACAGCCAACTATGGCTACACCTTC
>.|.|TRBJ2-4|TRBV29-1
CSVEREAKNIQYF
TGCAGCGTTGAGAGGGAAGCCAAAAACATTCAGTACTTC
>.|.|TRBJ2-3|TRBV5-1
CASSGGTPTDTQYF
TGCGCCAGCAGCGGCGGGACTCCCACAGATACGCAGTATTTT
>.|.|TRBJ2-3|TRBV29-1
CSVNTDTQYF
TGCAGCGTAAACACAGATACGCAGTATTTT
>large|TRBD2|TRBJ2-7|TRBV2
CASSAGLAYEQYF
TGTGCCAGCAGCGCTGGACTAGCGTACGAGCAGTACTTC
>.|.|TRBJ2-7|TRBV6-5
CATLVTGGQSYEQYF
TGTGCCACCCTAGTTACGGGTGGACAAAGCTACGAGCAGTACTTC
>.|TRBD1|TRBJ2-3|TRBV11-2
CASSSTGGAYTDTQYF
TGTGCCAGCAGCTCGACAGGGGGCGCCTACACAGATACGCAGTATTTT
>.|TRBD2|TRBJ2-7|TRBV5-1
CASSDRDYNYEQYF
TGCGCCAGCAGCGACCGGGACTACAACTACGAGCAGTACTTC
>.|.|TRBJ2-5|TRBV28
CASSLRSPETQYF
TGTGCCAGCAGTTTAAGGTCACCTGAGACCCAGTACTTC
>.|.|TRBJ1-2|TRBV7-2
CASSWRVGYTF
TGTGCCAGCTCCTGGAGGGTAGGCTACACCTTC
>.|TRBD1|TRBJ1-2|TRBV29-1
CSVEETGHYGYTF
TGCAGCGTTGAGGAGACAGGGCACTATGGCTACACCTTC
>.|.|TRBJ2-5|TRBV5-1
CASSLGVLAAGETQYF
TGCGCCAGCAGTTTGGGGGTCTTAGCGGCCGGGGAGACCCAGTACTTC
>.|.|TRBJ2-5|TRBV30
CAWSLARRETQYF
TGTGCCTGGAGTCTAGCCAGGCGGGAGACCCAGTACTTC
>.|.|TRBJ1-5|TRBV19
CASRAQPQHF
TGTGCCAGTAGGGCTCAGCCCCAGCATTTT
>once|.|TRBJ2-1|TRBV20-1
CSAIYNEQFF
TGCAGTGCCATTTACAATGAGCAGTTCTTC
>.|.|TRBJ1-5|TRBV10-3
CAISEREGSNQPQHF
TGTGCCATCAGTGAGCGCGAAGGGAGCAATCAGCCCCAGCATTTT
>.|.|TRBJ2-5|TRBV6-6
CASSYLQETQYF
TGTGCCAGCAGTTACTTGCAAGAGACCCAGTACTTC
>.|TRBD1|TRBJ2-5|TRBV7-9
CASSLLGTGTAETQYF
TGTGCCAGCAGCTTACTCGGGACAGGGACGGCAGAGACCCAGTACTTC
>.|.|TRBJ2-5|TRBV4-1
CASSQLGELQETQYF
TGCGCCAGCAGCCAGCTGGGGGAGCTCCAAGAGACCCAGTACTTC
>.|.|TRBJ2-2|TRBV18
CASSPVGPPLGGELFF
TGTGCCAGCTCACCCGTGGGACCCCCTCTTGGCGGGGAGCTGTTTTTT
>.|.|TRBJ1-3|TRBV5-1
CASSFGQSSGNTIYF
TGCGCCAGCAGCTTCGGACAGAGCTCTGGAAACACCATATATTTT
>.|TRBD2|TRBJ2-2|TRBV27
CASSQSGGHVGELFF
TGTGCCAGCTCGCAAAGCGGGGGGCACGTCGGGGAGCTGTTTTTT
>.|.|TRBJ2-3|TRBV9
CASSSTPIGRFQSDTQYF
TGTGCCAGCAGCTCAACCCCCATCGGGCGGTTTCAATCAGATACGCAGTATTTT
>.|TRBD1|TRBJ2-7|TRBV5-1
CASSPGQGGLGEQYF
TGCGCCAGCAGCCCGGGACAGGGGGGCTTAGGCGAGCAGTACTTC
>.|.|TRBJ1-3|TRBV19
CASSMTNSGNTIYF
TGTGCCAGTAGTATGACAAACTCTGGAAACACCATATATTTT
>.|.|TRBJ1-1|TRBV7-3
CASSPQANTEAFF
TGTGCCAGCAGCCCCCAGGCGAACACTGAAGCTTTCTTT
>.|.|TRBJ1-6|TRBV4-1
CASSQVPNSPLHF
TGCGCCAGCAGCCAAGTCCCGAATTCACCCCTCCACTTT
>.|.|TRBJ2-2|TRBV7-8
CASSLSTNTGELFF
TGTGCCAGCAGCTTAAGCACGAACACCGGGGAGCTGTTTTTT
>.|TRBD1|TRBJ1-3|TRBV7-3
CASSLTGESGNTIYF
TGTGCCAGCAGCCTCACAGGGGAGTCTGGAAACACCATATATTTT
>once|TRBD1|TRBJ1-5|TRBV18
CASSPGTANQPQHF
TGTGCCAGCTCACCAGGGACAGCAAATCAGCCCCAGCATTTT
>.|TRBD2|TRBJ2-7|TRBV7-2
CASSYSGTSGGPHEQYF
TGTGCCAGCAGTTATTCCGGGACTAGCGGGGGGCCGCACGAGCAGTACTTC